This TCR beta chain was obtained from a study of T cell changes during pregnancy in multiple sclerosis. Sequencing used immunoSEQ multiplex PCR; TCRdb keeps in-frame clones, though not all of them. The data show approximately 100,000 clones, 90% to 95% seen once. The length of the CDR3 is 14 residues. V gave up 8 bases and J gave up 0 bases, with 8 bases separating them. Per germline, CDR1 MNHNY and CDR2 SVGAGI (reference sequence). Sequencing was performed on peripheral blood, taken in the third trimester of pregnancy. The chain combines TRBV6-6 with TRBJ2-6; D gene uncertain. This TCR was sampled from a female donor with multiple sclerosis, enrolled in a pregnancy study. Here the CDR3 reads CASFDNSGANVLTF. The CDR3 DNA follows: TGTGCCAGCTTCGACAACTCTGGGGCCAACGTCCTGACTTTC.